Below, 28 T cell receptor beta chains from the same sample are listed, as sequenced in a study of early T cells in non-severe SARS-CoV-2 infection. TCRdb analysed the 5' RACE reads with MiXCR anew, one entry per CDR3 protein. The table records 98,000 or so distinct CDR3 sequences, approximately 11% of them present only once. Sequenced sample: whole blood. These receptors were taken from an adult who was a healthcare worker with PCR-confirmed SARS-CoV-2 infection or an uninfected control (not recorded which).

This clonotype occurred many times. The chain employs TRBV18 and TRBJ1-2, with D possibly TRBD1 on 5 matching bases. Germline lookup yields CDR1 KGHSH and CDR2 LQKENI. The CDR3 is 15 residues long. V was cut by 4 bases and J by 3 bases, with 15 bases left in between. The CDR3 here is CASSRLVGQDYGYTF. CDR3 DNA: TGTGCCAGCTCACGTTTAGTAGGACAAGACTATGGCTACACCTTC.

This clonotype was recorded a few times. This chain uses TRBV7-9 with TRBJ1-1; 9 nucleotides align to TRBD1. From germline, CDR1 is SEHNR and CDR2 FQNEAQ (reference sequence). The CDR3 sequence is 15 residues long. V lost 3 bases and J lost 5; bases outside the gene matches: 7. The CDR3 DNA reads TGTGCCAGCAGCTTCCCGGGGACAGGGCAAACTGAAGCTTTCTTT. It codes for CASSFPGTGQTEAFF.

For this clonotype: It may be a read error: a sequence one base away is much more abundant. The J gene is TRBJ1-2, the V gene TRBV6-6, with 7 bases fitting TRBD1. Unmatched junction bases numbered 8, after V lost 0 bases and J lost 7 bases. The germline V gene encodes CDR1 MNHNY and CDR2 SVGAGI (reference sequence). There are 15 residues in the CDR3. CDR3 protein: CASSYSEGAHCGYTF. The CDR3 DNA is TGTGCCAGCAGTTACTCTGAGGGGGCCCACTGTGGCTACACCTTC.

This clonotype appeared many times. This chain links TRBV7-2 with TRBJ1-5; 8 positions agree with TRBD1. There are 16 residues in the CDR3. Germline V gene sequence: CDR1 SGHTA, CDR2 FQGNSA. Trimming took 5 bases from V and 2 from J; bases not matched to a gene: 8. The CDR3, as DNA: TGTGCCAGCAGCGCCCAGGGGGCTATTGGCAATCAGCCCCAGCATTTT. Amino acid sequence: CASSAQGAIGNQPQHF.

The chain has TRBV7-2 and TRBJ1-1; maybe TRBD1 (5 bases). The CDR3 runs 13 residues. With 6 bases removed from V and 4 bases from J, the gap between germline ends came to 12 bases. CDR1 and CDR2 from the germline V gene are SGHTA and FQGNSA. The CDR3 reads CASSKGTATEAFF. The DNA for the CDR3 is TGTGCCAGCAGTAAAGGGACGGCCACTGAAGCTTTCTTT.

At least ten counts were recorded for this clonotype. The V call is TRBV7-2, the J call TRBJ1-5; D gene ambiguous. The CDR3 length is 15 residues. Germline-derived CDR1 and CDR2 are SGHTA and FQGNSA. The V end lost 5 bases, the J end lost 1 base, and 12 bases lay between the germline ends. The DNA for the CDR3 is TGTGCCAGCAGCCATAAGGGCCCAAGCAATCAGCCCCAGCATTTT. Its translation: CASSHKGPSNQPQHF.

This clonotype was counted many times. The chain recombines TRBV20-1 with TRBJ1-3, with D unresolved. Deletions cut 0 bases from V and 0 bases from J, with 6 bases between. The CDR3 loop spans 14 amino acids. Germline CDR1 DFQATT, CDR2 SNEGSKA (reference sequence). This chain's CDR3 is CSAREGVSGNTIYF. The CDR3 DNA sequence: TGCAGTGCTAGAGAAGGAGTCTCTGGAAACACCATATATTTT.

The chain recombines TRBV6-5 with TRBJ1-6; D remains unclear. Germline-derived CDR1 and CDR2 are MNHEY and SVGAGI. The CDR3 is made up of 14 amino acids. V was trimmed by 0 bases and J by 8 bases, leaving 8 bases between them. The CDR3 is CASSYSSLHSPLHF. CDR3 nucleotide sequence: TGTGCCAGCAGTTACTCAAGCCTTCATTCACCCCTCCACTTT.

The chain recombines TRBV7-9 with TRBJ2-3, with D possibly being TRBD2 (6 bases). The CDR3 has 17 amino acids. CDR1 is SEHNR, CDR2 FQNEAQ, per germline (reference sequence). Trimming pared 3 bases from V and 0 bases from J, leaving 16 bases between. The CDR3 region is CASSLDGLTHSTDTQYF. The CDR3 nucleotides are TGTGCCAGCAGCTTGGACGGACTAACCCATAGCACAGATACGCAGTATTTT.

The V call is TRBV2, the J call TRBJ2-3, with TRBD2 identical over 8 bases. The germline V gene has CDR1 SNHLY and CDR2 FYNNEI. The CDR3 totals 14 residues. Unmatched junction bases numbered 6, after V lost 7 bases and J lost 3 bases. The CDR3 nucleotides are TGTGCCAGCAACGGGGGCGGGAGGACAGATACGCAGTATTTT. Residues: CASNGGGRTDTQYF.

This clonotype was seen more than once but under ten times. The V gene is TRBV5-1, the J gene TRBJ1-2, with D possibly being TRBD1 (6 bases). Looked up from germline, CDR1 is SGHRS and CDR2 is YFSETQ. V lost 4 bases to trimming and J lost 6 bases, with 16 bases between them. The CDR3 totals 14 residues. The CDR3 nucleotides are TGCGCCAGCAGCCTCAGGGGCCCCCGGGATGGCTACACCTTC. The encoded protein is CASSLRGPRDGYTF.

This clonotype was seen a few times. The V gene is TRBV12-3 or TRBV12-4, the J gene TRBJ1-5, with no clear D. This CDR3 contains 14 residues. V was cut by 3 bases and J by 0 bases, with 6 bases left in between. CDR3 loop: CASSLTTSNQPQHF. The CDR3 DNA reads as TGTGCCAGCAGTTTGACAACTAGCAATCAGCCCCAGCATTTT.

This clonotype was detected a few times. The DNA of the CDR3 is TGTGCCAGCAGTTATAGGCGGGAGAGGTCCTACGAGCAGTACTTC. Translated, it gives CASSYRRERSYEQYF. The chain couples TRBV6-5 to TRBJ2-7; TRBD2 agrees at 7 bases. From germline, CDR1 is MNHEY and CDR2 SVGAGI. Germline trimming cut 3 bases from V and 1 base from J; bases unmatched to any gene: 6. The CDR3 loop spans 15 amino acids.

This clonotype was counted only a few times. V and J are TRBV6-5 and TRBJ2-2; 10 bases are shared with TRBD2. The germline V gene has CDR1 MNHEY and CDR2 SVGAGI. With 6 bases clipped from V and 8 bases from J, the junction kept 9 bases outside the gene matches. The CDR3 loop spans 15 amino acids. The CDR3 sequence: CASRPLAGVSGELFF. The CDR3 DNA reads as TGTGCCAGCAGGCCGCTAGCGGGAGTTTCGGGGGAGCTGTTTTTT.

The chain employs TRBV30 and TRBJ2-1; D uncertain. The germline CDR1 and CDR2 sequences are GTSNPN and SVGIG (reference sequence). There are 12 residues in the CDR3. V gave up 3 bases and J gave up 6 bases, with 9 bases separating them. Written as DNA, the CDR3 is TGTGCCTGGAGCCCCTTGACCAATGAGCAGTTCTTC. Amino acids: CAWSPLTNEQFF. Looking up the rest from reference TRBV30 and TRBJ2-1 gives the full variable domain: SQTIHQWPATLVQPVGSPLSLECTVEGTSNPNLYWYRQAAGRGLQLLFYSVGIGQISSEVPQNLSASRPQDRQFILSSKKLLLSDSGFYLCAWSPLTNEQFFGPGTRLTVL.

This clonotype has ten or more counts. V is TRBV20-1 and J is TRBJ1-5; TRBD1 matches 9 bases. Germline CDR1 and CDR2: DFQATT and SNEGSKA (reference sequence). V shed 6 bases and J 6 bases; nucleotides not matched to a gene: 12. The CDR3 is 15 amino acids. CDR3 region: CSAYRTGVLGQPQHF. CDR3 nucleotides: TGCAGTGCGTACCGGACAGGGGTTTTAGGTCAGCCCCAGCATTTT.

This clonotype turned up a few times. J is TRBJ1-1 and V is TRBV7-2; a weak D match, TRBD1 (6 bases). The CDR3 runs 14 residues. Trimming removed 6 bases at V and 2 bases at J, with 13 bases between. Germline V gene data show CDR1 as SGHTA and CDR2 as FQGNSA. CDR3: CASRSTRGNTEAFF. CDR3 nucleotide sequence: TGTGCCAGCAGATCCACCAGGGGTAACACTGAAGCTTTCTTT.

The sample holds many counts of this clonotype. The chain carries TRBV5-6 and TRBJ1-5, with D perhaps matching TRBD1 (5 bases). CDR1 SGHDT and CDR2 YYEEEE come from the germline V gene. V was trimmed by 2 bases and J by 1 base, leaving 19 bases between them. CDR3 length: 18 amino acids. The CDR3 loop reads CASSFQFGGGRSNQPQHF. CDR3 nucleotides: TGTGCCAGCAGCTTCCAATTTGGCGGGGGTCGGAGCAATCAGCCCCAGCATTTT.

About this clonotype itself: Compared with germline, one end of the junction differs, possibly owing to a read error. The CDR3 protein is CSTSDRHYGYTF. CDR3 DNA: TGTTCCACCAGTGATCGACACTATGGCTACACCTTC. The genes are TRBV24-1 and TRBJ1-2; D gene unclear. The germline V gene encodes CDR1 KGHDR and CDR2 SFDVKD. The CDR3 has 12 residues.

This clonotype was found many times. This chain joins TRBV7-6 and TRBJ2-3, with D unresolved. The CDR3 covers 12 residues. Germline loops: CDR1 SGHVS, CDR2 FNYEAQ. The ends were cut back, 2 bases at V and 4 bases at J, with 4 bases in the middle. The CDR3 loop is CASSLFADTQYF. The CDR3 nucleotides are TGTGCCAGCAGCTTATTTGCAGATACGCAGTATTTT.

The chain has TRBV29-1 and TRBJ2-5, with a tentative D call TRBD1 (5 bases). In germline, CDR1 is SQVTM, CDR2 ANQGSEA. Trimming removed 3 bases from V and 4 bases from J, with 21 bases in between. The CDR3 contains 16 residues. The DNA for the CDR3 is TGCAGCGTTGATGGGGTGCCAGGGATGAAGGGAGAGACCCAGTACTTC. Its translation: CSVDGVPGMKGETQYF.

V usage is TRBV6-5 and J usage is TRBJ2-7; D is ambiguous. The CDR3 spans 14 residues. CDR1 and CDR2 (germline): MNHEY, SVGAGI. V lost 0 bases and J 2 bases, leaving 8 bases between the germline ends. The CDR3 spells CASSYSWQTYEQYF. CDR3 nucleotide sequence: TGTGCCAGCAGTTACTCGTGGCAGACCTACGAGCAGTACTTC.

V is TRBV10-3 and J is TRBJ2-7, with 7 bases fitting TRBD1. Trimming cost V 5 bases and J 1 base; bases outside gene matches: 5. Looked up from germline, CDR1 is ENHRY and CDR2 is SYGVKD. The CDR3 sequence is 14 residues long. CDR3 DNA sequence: TGTGCCATCAGTACCAAGGGACAGTCCTACGAGCAGTACTTC. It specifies CAISTKGQSYEQYF.

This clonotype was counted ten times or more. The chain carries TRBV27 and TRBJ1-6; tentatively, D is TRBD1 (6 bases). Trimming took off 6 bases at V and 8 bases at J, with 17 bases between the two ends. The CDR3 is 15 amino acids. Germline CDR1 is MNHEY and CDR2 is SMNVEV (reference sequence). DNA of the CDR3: TGTGCCAGCAGCGGAACACCGACAGGAGATTCACCCCTCCACTTT. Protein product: CASSGTPTGDSPLHF.

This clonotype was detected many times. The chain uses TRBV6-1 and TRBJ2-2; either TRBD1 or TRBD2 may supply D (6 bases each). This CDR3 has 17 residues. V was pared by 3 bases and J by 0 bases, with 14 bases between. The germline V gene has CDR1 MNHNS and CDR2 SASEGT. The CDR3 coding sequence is TGTGCCAGCAGTGACTACGTCGGGGGCACGAACACCGGGGAGCTGTTTTTT. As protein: CASSDYVGGTNTGELFF.

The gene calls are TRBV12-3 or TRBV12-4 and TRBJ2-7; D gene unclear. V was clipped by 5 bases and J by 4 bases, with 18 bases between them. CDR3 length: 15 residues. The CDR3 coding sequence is TGTGCCAGCAGTCTCGAGGAGCAGCCTTTTTACGAGCAGTACTTC. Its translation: CASSLEEQPFYEQYF.

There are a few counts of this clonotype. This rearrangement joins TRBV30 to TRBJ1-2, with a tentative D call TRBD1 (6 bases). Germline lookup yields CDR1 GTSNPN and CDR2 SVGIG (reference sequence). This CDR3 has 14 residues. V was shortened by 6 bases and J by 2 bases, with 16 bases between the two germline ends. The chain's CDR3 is CACILGHGNYGYTF. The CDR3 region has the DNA TGTGCCTGCATTTTGGGACATGGGAACTATGGCTACACCTTC.

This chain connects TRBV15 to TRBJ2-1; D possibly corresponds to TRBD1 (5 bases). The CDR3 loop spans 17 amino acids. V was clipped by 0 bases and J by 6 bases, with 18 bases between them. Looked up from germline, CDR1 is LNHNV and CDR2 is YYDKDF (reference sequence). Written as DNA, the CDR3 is TGTGCCACCAGCAGAGATCAGGGCAGTCCCCTCAGCAATGAGCAGTTCTTC. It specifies CATSRDQGSPLSNEQFF.